This T cell receptor (beta chain) was observed in a study of naive and memory T cell subsets. General study findings and limits: Potentially, T cell activation and differentiation skew this RNA-based measurement.

TCR cDNA received a 3' ligated oligonucleotide that carried a UMI. RNA was extracted from roughly 2.5 ml of whole blood of healthy adults. Cells were not sorted; total RNA input targeted roughly 1 to 1,100 ng. Ligated cDNA underwent four rounds of PCR with nested alpha and beta constant region primers and SP2. Reverse transcription of blood and skin TCR RNA was primed at alpha and beta constant regions. TCRdb itself ran the 5' RACE reads through MiXCR, one entry per CDR3 protein. The sample contains more than 55,000 distinct CDR3 sequences, under 10% of which appear only once. As for this clonotype: The antigen is undetermined.

This CDR3 region has 15 residues. V was shortened by 2 bases and J by 12 bases, with 21 bases between the two germline ends. Germline V gene sequence: CDR1 SGHDT, CDR2 YYEEEE. The chain combines TRBV5-6 with TRBJ2-1; tentative D call: TRBD2 (6 bases). This clonotype was obtained from a female donor in good health. In nucleotides, the CDR3 is TGTGCCAGCAGCTTATCCCCGGCCCAGGGAGGTTTGCAGTTCTTC. Amino acids: CASSLSPAQGGLQFF.